This entry lists 9 T cell receptor beta chains sequenced from one sample in a study of T-cell reconstitution after alpha-beta-depleted transplantation in children. Unique molecular identifiers featured in how the TCRbeta library was prepared. In TCRdb, the PCR reads were re-called with MiXCR into one record per CDR3 protein. The sample records hundreds of thousands of distinct CDR3 sequences, roughly 16% being singletons. This specimen was PBMCs, mostly from graft donor cells, taken 360 days after TCRalphabeta/CD19-depleted stem cell transplant. These receptors were obtained from a male patient aged 2-15 years who had a stem cell transplant for acute lymphoblastic leukemia, so the T cells may come from the graft donor.

This clonotype was recorded at least ten times. The chain joins TRBV20-1 to TRBJ2-5; D gene ambiguous. CDR3 length: 13 amino acids. CDR1 DFQATT and CDR2 SNEGSKA come from the germline V gene (reference sequence). The V gene lost 1 base and the J gene lost 3 bases, with 9 bases spanning the gap. The CDR3 sequence is CSARGGSEETQYF. The CDR3 DNA reads TGCAGTGCTAGAGGGGGAAGTGAAGAGACCCAGTACTTC.

The sample holds a few counts of this clonotype. The J gene is TRBJ2-7, the V gene TRBV4-3; no reliable D call. Germline assignment: CDR1 LGHNA and CDR2 YSLEER. Trimming pared 3 bases from V and 2 bases from J, leaving 11 bases between. The CDR3 spans 14 residues. The CDR3 here is CASSQGIPPYEQYF. CDR3 bases: TGCGCCAGCAGCCAGGGTATACCCCCCTACGAGCAGTACTTC.

This clonotype was counted between two and nine times. The J gene is TRBJ1-1, the V gene TRBV21-1. TRBV21-1 counts as a pseudogene. The CDR3 is 15 amino acids. CDR3 sequence: CASNHWEGMATEAFF. The DNA for the CDR3 is TGTGCCAGCAACCACTGGGAGGGGATGGCCACTGAAGCTTTCTTT.

The chain uses TRBV28 and TRBJ2-5, with 8 bases identical to TRBD1. V trimming: 2 bases; J trimming: 4 bases; junction bases outside the gene matches: 9. Germline V lookup: CDR1 MDHEN, CDR2 SYDVKM. The length of the CDR3 is 16 residues. CDR3 sequence reads: CASSLPGQVFGETQYF. In DNA form, the CDR3 reads TGTGCCAGCAGTTTACCGGGACAGGTGTTTGGAGAGACCCAGTACTTC.

The chain employs TRBV5-1 and TRBJ2-7; TRBD1 is a possible D gene (5 bases). The V gene lost 4 bases and the J gene lost 3 bases, with 17 bases spanning the gap. CDR1 SGHRS and CDR2 YFSETQ come from the germline V gene. The length of the CDR3 is 15 residues. In DNA, the CDR3 is TGCGCCAGCAGCCTGCCAGGGCGGCTAAACTACGAGCAGTACTTC. Its translation is CASSLPGRLNYEQYF.

The table lists this clonotype with many counts. This chain connects TRBV5-8 to TRBJ2-7; D unclear. Germline V gives CDR1 SGHTS, CDR2 YDEGEE. The CDR3 extends over 11 amino acids. Trimming took off 4 bases at V and 1 base at J, with 3 bases between the two ends. CDR3 bases: TGTGCCAGCAGCGAGTCCTACGAGCAGTACTTC. It is translated as CASSESYEQYF.

The count of this clonotype is one. Possible read error: a much larger clone is one base away. This rearrangement joins TRBV28 to TRBJ2-2; D might be TRBD2 (6 bases). The CDR3 spans 14 residues. Germline CDR1 and CDR2: MDHEN and SYDVKM. The CDR3 DNA reads TGTGCCAGCAGTCCCCAGGGTTTAGCCGGGGGGCTGTTTTTT. Protein: CASSPQGLAGGLFF.

J is TRBJ2-4 and V is TRBV30; perhaps TRBD2 as D (7 bases). The CDR3 length is 13 residues. Deletions cut 0 bases from V and 9 bases from J, with 12 bases between. Germline loops: CDR1 GTSNPN, CDR2 SVGIG (reference sequence). DNA for the CDR3: TGTGCCTGGAGTGTGGGGGGGCGAACCATTCAGTACTTC. Amino acids: CAWSVGGRTIQYF.

This rearrangement joins TRBV6-2 or TRBV6-3 to TRBJ2-1; 9 bases match TRBD2. This CDR3 contains 16 residues. V gave up 3 bases and J gave up 8 bases; unmatched junction bases: 11. The germline CDR1 and CDR2 sequences are MNHEY and SVGEGT. CDR3 nucleotide sequence: TGTGCCAGCAGTTATGAGACTAGCGGAACCGGGTATGAGCAGTTCTTC. Translating gives CASSYETSGTGYEQFF.